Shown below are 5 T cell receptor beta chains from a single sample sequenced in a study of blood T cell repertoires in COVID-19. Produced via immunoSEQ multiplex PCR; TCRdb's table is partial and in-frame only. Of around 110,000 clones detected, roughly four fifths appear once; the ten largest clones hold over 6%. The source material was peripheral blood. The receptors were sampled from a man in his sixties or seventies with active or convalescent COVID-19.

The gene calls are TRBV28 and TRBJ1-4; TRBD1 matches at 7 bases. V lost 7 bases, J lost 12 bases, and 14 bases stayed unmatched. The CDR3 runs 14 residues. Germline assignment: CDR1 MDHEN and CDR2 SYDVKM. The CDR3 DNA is TGTGCCAGCACCCTTTCTTTCGGACAGGCCGAACTGTTTTTT. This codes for CASTLSFGQAELFF.

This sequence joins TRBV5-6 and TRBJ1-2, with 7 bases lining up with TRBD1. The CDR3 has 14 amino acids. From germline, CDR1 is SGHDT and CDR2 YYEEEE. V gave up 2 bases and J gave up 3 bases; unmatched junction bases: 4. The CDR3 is CASSLGGVDYGYTF. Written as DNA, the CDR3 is TGTGCCAGCAGCTTAGGGGGCGTTGACTATGGCTACACCTTC.

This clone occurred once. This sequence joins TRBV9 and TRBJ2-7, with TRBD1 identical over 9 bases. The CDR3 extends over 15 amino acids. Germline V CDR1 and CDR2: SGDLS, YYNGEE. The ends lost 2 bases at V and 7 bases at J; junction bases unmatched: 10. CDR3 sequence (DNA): TGTGCCAGCAGCGTTGACCCGGGACAGGGAAGGGAGCAGTACTTC. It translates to CASSVDPGQGREQYF.

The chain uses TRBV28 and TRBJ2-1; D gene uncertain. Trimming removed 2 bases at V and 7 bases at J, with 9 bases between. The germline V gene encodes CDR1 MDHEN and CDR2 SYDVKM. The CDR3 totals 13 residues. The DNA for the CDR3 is TGTGCCAGCAGTTTAGCCTTCGGGAATGAGCAGTTCTTC. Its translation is CASSLAFGNEQFF. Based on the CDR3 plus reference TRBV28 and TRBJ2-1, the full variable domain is DVKVTQSSRYLVKRTGEKVFLECVQDMDHENMFWYRQDPGLGLRLIYFSYDVKMKEKGDIPEGYSVSREKKERFSLILESASTNQTSMYLCASSLAFGNEQFFGPGTRLTVL.

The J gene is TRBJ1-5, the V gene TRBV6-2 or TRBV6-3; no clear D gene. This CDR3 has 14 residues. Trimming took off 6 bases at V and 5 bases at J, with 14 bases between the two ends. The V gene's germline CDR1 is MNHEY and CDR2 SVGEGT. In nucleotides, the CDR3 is TGTGCCAGCAGCCGCGGCGGTTCTTATCAGCCCCAGCATTTT. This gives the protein CASSRGGSYQPQHF.